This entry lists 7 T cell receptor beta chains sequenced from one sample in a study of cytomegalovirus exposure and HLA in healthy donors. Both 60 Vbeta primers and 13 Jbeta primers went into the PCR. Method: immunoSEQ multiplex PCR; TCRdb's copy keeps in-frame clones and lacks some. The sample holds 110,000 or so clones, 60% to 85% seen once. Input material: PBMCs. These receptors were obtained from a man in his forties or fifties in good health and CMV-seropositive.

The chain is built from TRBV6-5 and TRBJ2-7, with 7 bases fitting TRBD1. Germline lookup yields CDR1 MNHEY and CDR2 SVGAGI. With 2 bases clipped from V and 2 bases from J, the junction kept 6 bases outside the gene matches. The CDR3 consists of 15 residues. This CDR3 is CASSYRETGTYEQYF. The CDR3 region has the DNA TGTGCCAGCAGTTACCGCGAGACAGGGACCTACGAGCAGTACTTC.

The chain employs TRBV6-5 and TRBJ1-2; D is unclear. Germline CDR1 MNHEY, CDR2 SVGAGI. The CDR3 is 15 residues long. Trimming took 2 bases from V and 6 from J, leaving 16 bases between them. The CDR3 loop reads CASSYGQMPVDGYTF. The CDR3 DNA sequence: TGTGCCAGCAGTTACGGGCAAATGCCAGTCGATGGCTACACCTTC.

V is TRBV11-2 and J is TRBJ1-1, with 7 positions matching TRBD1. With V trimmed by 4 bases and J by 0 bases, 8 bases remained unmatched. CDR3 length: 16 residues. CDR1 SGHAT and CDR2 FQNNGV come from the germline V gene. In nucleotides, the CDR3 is TGTGCCAGCAGCTCACGTACGGGACAGATGAACACTGAAGCTTTCTTT. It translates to CASSSRTGQMNTEAFF.

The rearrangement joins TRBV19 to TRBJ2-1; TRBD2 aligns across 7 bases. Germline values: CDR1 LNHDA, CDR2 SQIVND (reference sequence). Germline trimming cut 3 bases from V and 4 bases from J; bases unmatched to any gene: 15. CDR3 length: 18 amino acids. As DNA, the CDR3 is TGTGCCAGTAGTATCTCATGGTTTGCGGCGGGGGTATACAATGAGCAGTTCTTC. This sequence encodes CASSISWFAAGVYNEQFF.

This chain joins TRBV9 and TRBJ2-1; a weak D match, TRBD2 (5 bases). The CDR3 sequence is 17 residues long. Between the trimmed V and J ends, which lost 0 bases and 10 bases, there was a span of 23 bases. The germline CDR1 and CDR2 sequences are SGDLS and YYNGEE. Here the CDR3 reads CASSVDDLLMIPSEQFF. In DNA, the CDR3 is TGTGCCAGCAGCGTAGATGACTTACTGATGATACCTAGCGAGCAGTTCTTC.

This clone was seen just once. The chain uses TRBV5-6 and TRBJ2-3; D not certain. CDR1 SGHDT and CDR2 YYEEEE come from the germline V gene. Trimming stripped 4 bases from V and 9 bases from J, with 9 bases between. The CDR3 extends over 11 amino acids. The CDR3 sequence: CASSRYGTQYF. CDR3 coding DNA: TGTGCCAGCAGCCGGTACGGGACGCAGTATTTT.

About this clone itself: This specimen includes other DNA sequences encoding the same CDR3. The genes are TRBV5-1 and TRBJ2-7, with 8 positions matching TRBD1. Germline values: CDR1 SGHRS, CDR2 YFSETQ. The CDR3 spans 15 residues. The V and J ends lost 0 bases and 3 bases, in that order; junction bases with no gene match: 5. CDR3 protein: CASSLVPGGSYEQYF. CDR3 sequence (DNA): TGCGCCAGCAGCTTGGTGCCAGGGGGCAGCTACGAGCAGTACTTC.